Each of the 21 T cell receptor beta chains below was sequenced from the same sample in a study of blood T cell repertoires in COVID-19. Measured with immunoSEQ multiplex PCR; TCRdb has only the in-frame clones, and not every one. The sample carries 100,000 to 150,000 clones, approximately 86% recorded once. The sequencing input was peripheral blood. The receptors stem from a woman in her seventies with COVID-19, enrolled during active disease.

This clone showed up just once. The genes are TRBV3-1 (or the pseudogene TRBV3-2) and TRBJ1-4, with a tentative D call TRBD1 (6 bases). This CDR3 has 16 amino acids. V lost 3 bases and J lost 8, with 19 bases in between. In germline, CDR1 is LGHDT, CDR2 YNNKEL (reference sequence). DNA for the CDR3: TGTGCCAGCAGCCACCCCCGGGAGGGGGTTGGGGAAAAACTGTTTTTT. Encoded protein: CASSHPREGVGEKLFF.

This chain uses TRBV7-9 with TRBJ2-5, with D possibly matching TRBD2 (5 bases). The germline CDR1 and CDR2 sequences are SEHNR and FQNEAQ (reference sequence). There are 17 residues in the CDR3. Trimming took 5 bases from V and 4 from J, leaving 23 bases between them. CDR3 sequence: CASSPRTGTGSLETQYF. CDR3 nucleotides: TGTGCCAGCAGCCCCCGGACTGGTACGGGATCTTTAGAGACCCAGTACTTC.

The rearrangement uses TRBV5-1 and TRBJ2-1; 10 bases agree with TRBD2. The V segment lost 0 bases and the J segment 5 bases; nucleotides outside the gene matches: 5. The CDR3 is 16 amino acids. CDR1 is SGHRS, CDR2 YFSETQ, per germline. The CDR3 reads CASSLAILAGHNEQFF. The CDR3 DNA follows: TGCGCCAGCAGCTTGGCCATACTAGCGGGGCACAATGAGCAGTTCTTC.

The chain links TRBV30 to TRBJ1-3; TRBD1 matches 7 bases. V gave up 2 bases and J gave up 2 bases; unmatched junction bases: 6. Germline V gene sequence: CDR1 GTSNPN, CDR2 SVGIG (reference sequence). The CDR3 has 15 amino acids. CDR3 bases: TGTGCCTGGAGTCCTCTCCAGGGGGCTGGAAACACCATATATTTT. Its protein is CAWSPLQGAGNTIYF.

The rearrangement links TRBV7-3 to TRBJ2-3; 7 positions agree with TRBD2. The ends lost 8 bases at V and 0 bases at J; junction bases unmatched: 5. The germline V gene encodes CDR1 SGHTA and CDR2 FQGTGA. The CDR3 extends over 14 amino acids. The CDR3: CASGPAGSTDTQYF. CDR3 sequence (DNA): TGTGCCAGCGGGCCAGCGGGGAGCACAGATACGCAGTATTTT.

The chain links TRBV5-6 to TRBJ1-1; D ambiguous. Germline CDR1 and CDR2: SGHDT and YYEEEE. CDR3 length equals 16 residues. V lost 0 bases, J lost 4 bases, and 16 bases lay in between. DNA of the CDR3: TGTGCCAGCAGCTTGGCCTACTCTCAAGGGAGCACTGAAGCTTTCTTT. It codes for CASSLAYSQGSTEAFF.

The CDR3 protein is CASSRQGSNQPQHF. Written as DNA, the CDR3 is TGTGCCAGCAGCAGACAGGGGAGCAATCAGCCCCAGCATTTT. V is TRBV28 and J is TRBJ1-5, with 8 bases matching TRBD1. Germline assignment: CDR1 MDHEN and CDR2 SYDVKM. V lost 6 bases and J lost 1; bases outside the gene matches: 2. The CDR3 has 14 residues.

This clone was observed a single time. The chain employs TRBV6-1 and TRBJ1-3, with D maybe TRBD1 (5 bases). Per the germline V gene, CDR1 is MNHNS and CDR2 is SASEGT. The CDR3 extends over 14 amino acids. Trimming removed 1 base at V and 2 bases at J, with 6 bases between. The CDR3 DNA follows: TGTGCCAGCAGTGAAGGGGGGGCTGGAAACACCATATATTTT. It specifies CASSEGGAGNTIYF.

The rearrangement joins TRBV4-2 to TRBJ2-1; D may be TRBD1 (6 bases). Trimming cost V 1 base and J 7 bases, with 11 bases left between them. The CDR3 totals 14 residues. Germline lookup yields CDR1 LGHNA and CDR2 YNFKEQ. The CDR3 is CASSQADRLNEQFF. The DNA for the CDR3 is TGTGCCAGCAGCCAAGCCGACAGGCTAAATGAGCAGTTCTTC.

This rearrangement joins TRBV28 to TRBJ1-5, with unresolved D. Germline V gene data show CDR1 as MDHEN and CDR2 as SYDVKM. Trimming shortened V by 6 bases and J by 1 base, and 10 bases separated the two germline ends. There are 14 residues in the CDR3. The CDR3 protein is CASSAPQSNQPQHF. The CDR3 bases are TGTGCCAGCAGCGCCCCACAGAGCAATCAGCCCCAGCATTTT. Full variable domain (missing parts from reference TRBV28 and TRBJ1-5): DVKVTQSSRYLVKRTGEKVFLECVQDMDHENMFWYRQDPGLGLRLIYFSYDVKMKEKGDIPEGYSVSREKKERFSLILESASTNQTSMYLCASSAPQSNQPQHFGDGTRLSIL.

The rearrangement links TRBV5-1 to TRBJ1-2; a weak D match, TRBD1 (5 bases). The V gene lost 4 bases and the J gene lost 2 bases, with 12 bases spanning the gap. Germline V gene lookup returns CDR1 SGHRS and CDR2 YFSETQ. The CDR3 loop spans 14 amino acids. The CDR3 is CASSPPRENYGYTF. Written as DNA, the CDR3 is TGCGCCAGCAGCCCGCCCAGGGAAAACTATGGCTACACCTTC.

The V and J genes are TRBV5-5 and TRBJ2-1, with 9 bases that match TRBD1. From germline, CDR1 is SGHKS and CDR2 YYEKEE (reference sequence). Trimming at V came to 4 bases and at J to 6 bases, leaving 2 bases not matched to a gene. The CDR3 is 13 residues long. The CDR3 nucleotides are TGTGCCAGCAGCACAGGGGGCGGCAATGAGCAGTTCTTC. It translates to CASSTGGGNEQFF.

V gene TRBV2 combines with J gene TRBJ1-2, with 7 bases aligning to TRBD1. The CDR3 extends over 13 amino acids. Per germline, CDR1 SNHLY and CDR2 FYNNEI. The J segment lost 2 bases and the V segment lost 6 bases, leaving 3 bases of the junction unmatched. The CDR3 loop reads CASRTTGNYGYTF. CDR3 nucleotide sequence: TGTGCCAGCAGGACGACAGGGAACTATGGCTACACCTTC.

The chain uses TRBV7-2 and TRBJ1-2; D unclear. The CDR3 consists of 14 residues. Looked up from germline, CDR1 is SGHTA and CDR2 is FQGNSA. V lost 1 base and J 4 bases, leaving 10 bases between the germline ends. CDR3 sequence: CASSLEFNGYGYTF. Here the CDR3 DNA reads TGTGCCAGCAGCTTAGAATTTAACGGCTATGGCTACACCTTC.

This chain uses TRBV4-1 with TRBJ1-2; D gene unclear. Germline V gene data show CDR1 as MGHRA and CDR2 as YSYEKL. The CDR3 is 15 amino acids. The V and J ends lost 0 bases and 3 bases respectively, with 11 bases between them. DNA of the CDR3: TGCGCCAGCAGCCAAGAGGTGAGGGTGGACTATGGCTACACCTTC. Translating gives CASSQEVRVDYGYTF.

CDR3 sequence (DNA): TGTGCCAGCAGCTCAGAGGGCAGAATAAATTCACCCCTCCACTTT. This gives the protein CASSSEGRINSPLHF. V gene TRBV11-2 combines with J gene TRBJ1-6; D is undetermined. This CDR3 spans 15 amino acids. The V end lost 4 bases, the J end lost 7 bases, and 14 bases lay between the germline ends. Germline V lookup: CDR1 SGHAT, CDR2 FQNNGV.

The chain has TRBV6-5 and TRBJ2-2, with TRBD1 matching over 7 bases. The CDR3 contains 16 residues. The V gene end was trimmed by 2 bases and the J gene end by 4 bases; junction bases not matched to a gene: 7. From germline, CDR1 is MNHEY and CDR2 SVGAGI. The CDR3 region has the DNA TGTGCCAGCAGTTACGTCAGGGGGAAGGGCACCGGGGAGCTGTTTTTT. Translated: CASSYVRGKGTGELFF.

CDR3 nucleotide sequence: TGTGCCACCAGCAGAGCATCATCCTACAATGAGCAGTTCTTC. It encodes CATSRASSYNEQFF. This chain joins TRBV15 and TRBJ2-1, with D uncertain. Germline CDR1 and CDR2: LNHNV and YYDKDF (reference sequence). This CDR3 has 14 residues. The V gene lost 1 base and the J gene lost 1 base, with 5 bases spanning the gap. Together with reference TRBV15 and TRBJ2-1, the CDR3 gives the full variable domain: DAMVIQNPRYQVTQFGKPVTLSCSQTLNHNVMYWYQQKSSQAPKLLFHYYDKDFNNEADTPDNFQSRRPNTSFCFLDIRSPGLGDTAMYLCATSRASSYNEQFFGPGTRLTVL.

The V gene is TRBV5-5, the J gene TRBJ1-5; possibly TRBD1 for D (6 bases). Trimming removed 4 bases from V and 2 bases from J, with 16 bases in between. The CDR3 extends over 16 amino acids. Germline loops: CDR1 SGHKS, CDR2 YYEKEE (reference sequence). The CDR3 is CASSQRQVAGNQPQHF. The CDR3 bases are TGTGCCAGCAGCCAAAGACAGGTTGCTGGCAATCAGCCCCAGCATTTT.

The chain links TRBV5-1 to TRBJ1-2; D is undetermined. The length of the CDR3 is 14 residues. V was pared by 0 bases and J by 2 bases, with 8 bases between. Germline CDR1 and CDR2: SGHRS and YFSETQ. Here the CDR3 reads CASSLEAANYGYTF. CDR3 coding DNA: TGCGCCAGCAGCTTGGAAGCGGCAAACTATGGCTACACCTTC.

V and J are TRBV5-8 and TRBJ2-1, with a tentative D call TRBD2 (7 bases). Trimming removed 4 bases from V and 5 bases from J, with 10 bases in between. This CDR3 contains 13 residues. The germline V gene encodes CDR1 SGHTS and CDR2 YDEGEE. CDR3 region: CASSEGGDNEQFF. The CDR3 coding sequence is TGTGCCAGCAGCGAGGGGGGGGACAATGAGCAGTTCTTC.